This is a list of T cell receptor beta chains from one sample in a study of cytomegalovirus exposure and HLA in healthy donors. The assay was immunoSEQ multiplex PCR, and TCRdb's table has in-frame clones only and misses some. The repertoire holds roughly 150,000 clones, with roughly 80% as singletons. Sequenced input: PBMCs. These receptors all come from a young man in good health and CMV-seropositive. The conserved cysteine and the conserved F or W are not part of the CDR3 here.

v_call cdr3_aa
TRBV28 ASSLSGSEQY
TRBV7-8 ASSFGLAATFADTQY
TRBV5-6 ASSVDRGRDEQY
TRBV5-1 ASSLYRDNGELF
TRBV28 ASSLGQLMGQH
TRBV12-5 ASGLGEASTDTQY
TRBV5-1 ASSLAGTRFGNTIY
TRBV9 ASSPISASYEQY
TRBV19 ASSPTGSSYEQY
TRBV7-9 ASSLGRGSWGYT
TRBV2 ASRPQGLDNQPQH
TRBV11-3 ASSSGQLGPTDTQY
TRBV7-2 ASSLFRGYEAF
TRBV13 ASSLRGVALFLNEQF
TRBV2 ASTRDRGDGYT
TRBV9 ASSVGAGSTGELF
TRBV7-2 ASSPGLENSQY
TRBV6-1 ASSEGGSGSYEQY
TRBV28 ASSLGGYTGELF
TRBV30 AWRTSGYNEQF